A single sample gave rise to the 21 T cell receptor beta chains below, sequenced in a study of T-cell memory formation after mild COVID-19. TCRdb processed the 5' RACE reads anew with MiXCR; each CDR3 protein has one entry. The table includes 450,000 to 650,000 distinct CDR3 sequences, more than 15% detected once. The sequenced sample consisted of PBMCs or a T cell subset sorted from them (not recorded which). These receptors came from an adult woman who had mild COVID-19 (a few samples of this study predate the infection). Cell type and time point are not known.

This clonotype was seen more than once but under ten times. The chain employs TRBV18 and TRBJ2-1; 10 nucleotides agree with TRBD2. J gave up 5 bases and V 5 bases, and 6 bases lay outside the gene matches. This CDR3 contains 15 residues. From germline, CDR1 is KGHSH and CDR2 LQKENI. This CDR3 is CASSMSGGAHNEQFF. CDR3 nucleotides: TGTGCCAGCTCAATGAGCGGGGGGGCCCACAATGAGCAGTTCTTC.

The chain joins TRBV7-8 to TRBJ2-7; TRBD1 matches 11 bases. CDR3 length: 17 amino acids. The trim removed 5 bases at V and 0 bases at J, leaving 9 bases unmatched. Germline V gives CDR1 SGHVS, CDR2 FQNEAQ. The CDR3 region is CASSPGTGGLSSYEQYF. The CDR3 region has the DNA TGTGCCAGCAGCCCTGGGACAGGGGGGCTCAGCTCCTACGAGCAGTACTTC.

The chain links TRBV5-4 to TRBJ2-7, with D possibly TRBD2 on 6 matching bases. V was clipped by 0 bases and J by 9 bases, with 13 bases between them. The CDR3 is 13 residues long. The germline CDR1 and CDR2 sequences are SGHNT and YYREEE (reference sequence). The CDR3 sequence is CASSLEGLGGQYF. The CDR3 coding sequence is TGTGCCAGCAGCTTGGAAGGTCTCGGGGGGCAGTACTTC.

In the case of this clonotype: The junction differs from germline at one of its ends, possibly a read error. The CDR3 sequence is CASRRDLGNTGELIF. The CDR3 nucleotides are TGTGCCAGCAGAAGGGACTTGGGGAACACCGGGGAGCTGATTTTT. The genes are TRBV25-1 and TRBJ2-2; tentatively, D is TRBD2 (6 bases). The V gene's germline CDR1 is MGHDK and CDR2 SYGVNS. The CDR3 length is 15 residues.

The rearrangement links TRBV5-4 to TRBJ2-3; maybe TRBD2 (6 bases). Trimming removed 2 bases at V and 0 bases at J, with 13 bases between. This CDR3 is built from 16 residues. Germline V gene sequence: CDR1 SGHNT, CDR2 YYREEE (reference sequence). The CDR3 sequence is CASSLAGGMSTDTQYF. The CDR3 region has the DNA TGTGCCAGCAGCTTAGCTGGCGGGATGAGCACAGATACGCAGTATTTT.

The chain employs TRBV7-8 and TRBJ1-5; D not resolved. The CDR3 extends over 16 amino acids. In germline, CDR1 is SGHVS, CDR2 FQNEAQ. V lost 1 base, J lost 0 bases, and 10 bases lay in between. The CDR3 nucleotides are TGTGCCAGCAGCTTAGGGGCAGCTAATAGCAATCAGCCCCAGCATTTT. The encoded protein is CASSLGAANSNQPQHF. Supplemented by reference TRBV7-8 and TRBJ1-5, the full variable domain reads GAGVSQSPRYKVAKRGQDVALRCDPISGHVSLFWYQQALGQGPEFLTYFQNEAQLDKSGLPSDRFFAERPEGSVSTLKIQRTQQEDSAVYLCASSLGAANSNQPQHFGDGTRLSIL.

The rearrangement joins TRBV24-1 to TRBJ2-3; D uncertain. CDR1 is KGHDR and CDR2 is SFDVKD in the germline V gene. Trimming stripped 1 base from V and 0 bases from J, with 7 bases between. The CDR3 consists of 15 residues. This CDR3 reads CATSDFRASTDTQYF. The CDR3 nucleotides read TGTGCCACCAGTGATTTCCGGGCTAGCACAGATACGCAGTATTTT.

J is TRBJ2-1 and V is TRBV24-1; 8 nucleotides line up with TRBD2. J was trimmed by 3 bases and V by 3 bases; bases with no gene match: 9. The CDR3 consists of 17 residues. CDR1 is KGHDR, CDR2 SFDVKD, per germline. This chain's CDR3 is CATSDPGGGRIYNEQFF. The CDR3 DNA reads as TGTGCCACCAGTGATCCGGGGGGCGGGAGGATCTACAATGAGCAGTTCTTC.

This clonotype appeared a few times. In DNA form, the CDR3 reads TGTGCCAGCAGCTCGGACAGCGTAAATGAGCAGTTCTTC. Protein: CASSSDSVNEQFF. The chain couples TRBV7-6 to TRBJ2-1; weak D call: TRBD1 (6 bases). The CDR3 is made up of 13 amino acids. CDR1 is SGHVS and CDR2 is FNYEAQ in the germline V gene. V gave up 4 bases and J gave up 7 bases, with 11 bases separating them.

This clonotype was counted between two and nine times. This chain connects TRBV20-1 to TRBJ2-3; a weak D match, TRBD1 (5 bases). This CDR3 is built from 11 residues. Germline values: CDR1 DFQATT, CDR2 SNEGSKA (reference sequence). Trimming removed 5 bases from V and 6 bases from J, with 9 bases in between. The CDR3 sequence: CSASGLDTQYF. CDR3 nucleotide sequence: TGCAGTGCTTCAGGGCTTGATACGCAGTATTTT.

The sample holds a few counts of this clonotype. The chain carries TRBV7-3 and TRBJ2-1, with D perhaps TRBD1 (7 bases). V was clipped by 1 base and J by 4 bases, with 11 bases between them. There are 15 residues in the CDR3. Germline values: CDR1 SGHTA, CDR2 FQGTGA. Here the CDR3 reads CASSLMRDSYNEQFF. CDR3 bases: TGTGCCAGCAGCTTAATGCGGGACAGTTACAATGAGCAGTTCTTC.

A few counts support this clonotype. The J gene is TRBJ2-5, the V gene TRBV4-2; the match to TRBD2 covers 9 bases. Germline-derived CDR1 and CDR2 are LGHNA and YNFKEQ. V shed 5 bases, J shed 6 bases, and the junction held 7 bases outside the gene matches. This CDR3 region has 14 residues. The CDR3 protein is CASSVAGAKKTQYF. As DNA, the CDR3 is TGTGCCAGCAGCGTAGCGGGGGCGAAGAAGACCCAGTACTTC.

V is TRBV7-3 and J is TRBJ2-2; 8 nucleotides line up with TRBD1. Germline trimming cut 5 bases from V and 7 bases from J; bases unmatched to any gene: 9. This CDR3 is built from 15 residues. Germline-derived CDR1 and CDR2 are SGHTA and FQGTGA. The CDR3 nucleotides are TGTGCCAGCAGCCCAGGGGGCCTGCTGGACGGGGAGCTGTTTTTT. Its protein is CASSPGGLLDGELFF.

V usage is TRBV2 and J usage is TRBJ1-5; D remains ambiguous. Per the germline V gene, CDR1 is SNHLY and CDR2 is FYNNEI. The CDR3 extends over 16 amino acids. The V gene lost 2 bases and the J gene lost 4 bases, with 15 bases spanning the gap. CDR3 nucleotide sequence: TGTGCCAGCAGTGAAAGCGGAGTCCAACTAAATCAGCCCCAGCATTTT. Its protein is CASSESGVQLNQPQHF.

This chain joins TRBV4-1 and TRBJ1-4, with D possibly being TRBD1 (6 bases). The length of the CDR3 is 17 residues. Germline assignment: CDR1 MGHRA and CDR2 YSYEKL. The germline V and J ends were trimmed by 3 bases and 0 bases, with 14 bases remaining between them. CDR3 DNA: TGCGCCAGCAGCCACCAAGCAACAGGGCCAACTAATGAAAAACTGTTTTTT. This codes for CASSHQATGPTNEKLFF.

The table lists this clonotype with a few counts. The chain has TRBV29-1 and TRBJ2-3; 8 bases match TRBD2. Germline V gene data show CDR1 as SQVTM and CDR2 as ANQGSEA. The length of the CDR3 is 18 residues. Trimming removed 7 bases from V and 2 bases from J; junction bases left unmatched: 20. The CDR3 nucleotides are TGCAGCGCCGCTGGGGGACTAGAAACACCGTATATCACAGATACGCAGTATTTT. Translating gives CSAAGGLETPYITDTQYF.

Worth noting for this clonotype: The junction does not match germline at one end; this may be a read error. The rearrangement joins TRBV30 to TRBJ2-3; weak D call: TRBD1 (6 bases). The germline V gene encodes CDR1 GTSNPN and CDR2 SVGIG (reference sequence). The CDR3 is 15 amino acids. As DNA, the CDR3 is TGTGCCTGGAAGCCTTCAGGGGACCTCACAGATATGCAGTATTTT. Its translation: CAWKPSGDLTDMQYF.

The V and J genes are TRBV21-1 and TRBJ2-1; the table's D gene call, TRBD2, was not cross checked with the DNA. TRBV21-1 is marked as a pseudogene. The CDR3 totals 15 residues. This CDR3 is CASSKRVLAGNEQFF. The CDR3 DNA follows: TGTGCCAGCAGCAAAAGAGTACTAGCGGGGAATGAGCAGTTCTTC.

The rearrangement uses TRBV5-6 and TRBJ2-4; 8 bases are a match to TRBD1. Looked up from germline, CDR1 is SGHDT and CDR2 is YYEEEE. The J segment lost 5 bases and the V segment lost 0 bases, leaving 7 bases of the junction unmatched. The CDR3 spans 16 residues. CDR3 sequence reads: CASSLVAGGIQNIQYF. The CDR3 coding sequence is TGTGCCAGCAGCTTGGTGGCAGGGGGCATCCAAAACATTCAGTACTTC.

This clonotype occurred a few times. This chain uses TRBV14 with TRBJ1-1; D is uncertain. Trimming took 3 bases from V and 3 from J, leaving 11 bases between them. Germline CDR1 is SGHDN and CDR2 is FVKESK. The length of the CDR3 is 14 residues. The CDR3 region is CASSQRLRDTEAFF. As DNA, the CDR3 is TGTGCCAGCAGCCAGCGTTTGCGGGACACTGAAGCTTTCTTT.

This clonotype was found a few times. The chain combines TRBV4-2 with TRBJ2-7, with 8 bases matching TRBD1. V was pared by 1 base and J by 3 bases, with 14 bases of the junction left unmatched. The CDR3 is made up of 18 amino acids. Germline V gene data show CDR1 as LGHNA and CDR2 as YNFKEQ. This chain's CDR3 is CASSQVGLKQGGNYEQYF. In DNA, the CDR3 is TGTGCCAGCAGCCAAGTGGGGTTAAAACAGGGGGGAAACTACGAGCAGTACTTC.